This passage covers 13 T cell receptor beta chains from one sample sequenced in a study of T cells in narcolepsy. Assay: immunoSEQ multiplex PCR; the TCRdb copy retains only in-frame clones and omits some. Of about 27,000 clones in the sample, 86% were seen once. Sequenced material: CD45RA- memory CD4+ T cells from PBMCs. The source is a human donor with narcolepsy.

The chain combines TRBV6-5 with TRBJ2-7; TRBD1 matches 7 bases. The J segment lost 5 bases and the V segment lost 5 bases, leaving 9 bases of the junction unmatched. This CDR3 spans 14 amino acids. CDR1 is MNHEY, CDR2 SVGAGI, per germline. CDR3 sequence: CASSPRDSRDEQYF. For the CDR3, the DNA is TGTGCCAGCAGTCCCCGGGACAGCCGGGACGAGCAGTACTTC.

The chain has TRBV29-1 and TRBJ2-5; D is unclear. CDR3 length: 11 residues. The ends were cut back, 6 bases at V and 4 bases at J, with 9 bases in the middle. In germline, CDR1 is SQVTM, CDR2 ANQGSEA. The CDR3 loop reads CSVLFLETQYF. The DNA for the CDR3 is TGCAGCGTCCTCTTCCTAGAGACCCAGTACTTC.

The rearrangement uses TRBV10-2 and TRBJ2-1; D might be TRBD2 (7 bases). The CDR3 is made up of 14 amino acids. CDR1 is WSHSY and CDR2 is SAAADI in the germline V gene. V shed 9 bases and J shed 9 bases, with 21 bases lying between them. The CDR3 region has the DNA TGCGCCAGTAGGCTCGGAGGGGGGGCTGGTGAGCAGTTCTTC. This translates into CASRLGGGAGEQFF.

The chain joins TRBV5-1 to TRBJ2-1; the D call may be TRBD1 or TRBD2 (7 bases each). This CDR3 spans 14 amino acids. The V gene's germline CDR1 is SGHRS and CDR2 YFSETQ. V lost 0 bases and J lost 8, with 12 bases in between. The CDR3 coding sequence is TGCGCCAGCAGCTTGGACAGGGGAGGGGATGAGCAGTTCTTC. Its translation is CASSLDRGGDEQFF. The full variable domain, in which reference TRBV5-1 and TRBJ2-1 provide the parts outside the CDR3, is KAGVTQTPRYLIKTRGQQVTLSCSPISGHRSVSWYQQTPGQGLQFLFEYFSETQRNKGNFPGRFSGRQFSNSRSEMNVSTLELGDSALYLCASSLDRGGDEQFFGPGTRLTVL.

This clone was found a few times. V gene TRBV6-6 combines with J gene TRBJ2-7, with 8 bases fitting TRBD1. Germline V lookup: CDR1 MNHNY, CDR2 SVGAGI (reference sequence). With 2 bases clipped from V and 10 bases from J, the junction kept 7 bases outside the gene matches. This CDR3 comprises 13 residues. The CDR3 DNA follows: TGTGCCAGCAGTTACGGAGGACAGGGCGTTCAGTACTTC. It specifies CASSYGGQGVQYF.

The table lists this clone with a count of one. The rearrangement joins TRBV5-1 to TRBJ2-3; 7 bases are shared with TRBD2. There are 14 residues in the CDR3. With V trimmed by 4 bases and J by 5 bases, 7 bases remained unmatched. CDR1 and CDR2 (germline): SGHRS, YFSETQ. As DNA, the CDR3 is TGCGCCAGCAGCCCCCTGACGGGGGGAGATACGCAGTATTTT. It is translated as CASSPLTGGDTQYF. Full variable domain (rest looked up from reference TRBV5-1 and TRBJ2-3): KAGVTQTPRYLIKTRGQQVTLSCSPISGHRSVSWYQQTPGQGLQFLFEYFSETQRNKGNFPGRFSGRQFSNSRSEMNVSTLELGDSALYLCASSPLTGGDTQYFGPGTRLTVL.

V and J are TRBV2 and TRBJ1-2, with D tentatively TRBD1 (5 bases). Looked up from germline, CDR1 is SNHLY and CDR2 is FYNNEI. V lost 8 bases to trimming and J lost 4 bases, with 14 bases between them. This CDR3 region has 13 residues. CDR3 in amino acids: CASGGDSFYGYTF. DNA of the CDR3: TGTGCCAGCGGAGGGGATTCCTTCTATGGCTACACCTTC.

This sequence joins TRBV12-5 and TRBJ2-2; D may be TRBD2 (6 bases). The V end was cut by 3 bases, the J end by 2 bases, with 13 bases between. The CDR3 has 16 amino acids. Germline V gene data show CDR1 as LGHNT and CDR2 as FRNRAP. The CDR3 nucleotides are TGTGCTAGTGGTTTTGATACCGGGAGCAACACCGGGGAGCTGTTTTTT. Translation gives CASGFDTGSNTGELFF.

The chain employs TRBV28 and TRBJ1-2; 7 nucleotides align to TRBD1. CDR3 size: 13 residues. The germline gives CDR1 MDHEN, CDR2 SYDVKM. The J segment lost 6 bases and the V segment lost 6 bases, leaving 7 bases of the junction unmatched. The CDR3 is CASRPTGMDGYTF. CDR3 coding DNA: TGTGCCAGCAGACCGACAGGGATGGATGGCTACACCTTC.

This clone is medium-sized (0.01 to 0.1%) within its sample. The genes are TRBV19 and TRBJ2-2; tentative D call: TRBD1 (6 bases). CDR1 LNHDA and CDR2 SQIVND come from the germline V gene (reference sequence). The CDR3 spans 14 residues. V was shortened by 2 bases and J by 7 bases, with 11 bases between the two germline ends. CDR3 protein: CASSIQGIGGELFF. CDR3 nucleotides: TGTGCCAGTAGTATACAGGGGATCGGCGGGGAGCTGTTTTTT.

The chain combines TRBV10-3 with TRBJ1-2; maybe TRBD1 (5 bases). Trimming removed 0 bases at V and 6 bases at J, with 14 bases between. The CDR3 covers 15 residues. Germline CDR1 ENHRY, CDR2 SYGVKD. The DNA for the CDR3 is TGTGCCATCAGTGAGTCCGGGACCCCAGGCAATGGCTACACCTTC. Encoded protein: CAISESGTPGNGYTF.

The CDR3 here is CASSLAAGLYNEQFF. Written as DNA, the CDR3 is TGTGCCAGCAGCTTAGCGGCAGGTCTGTACAATGAGCAGTTCTTC. The genes are TRBV11-2 and TRBJ2-1; D gene ambiguous. The CDR3 extends over 15 amino acids. V was pared by 1 base and J by 4 bases, with 11 bases between. The germline V gene encodes CDR1 SGHAT and CDR2 FQNNGV.

The V call is TRBV9, the J call TRBJ2-2; D unresolved. The germline CDR1 and CDR2 sequences are SGDLS and YYNGEE. The CDR3 loop spans 13 amino acids. V was pared by 3 bases and J by 0 bases, with 3 bases between. The CDR3 is CASSGANTGELFF. CDR3 DNA sequence: TGTGCCAGCAGCGGGGCGAACACCGGGGAGCTGTTTTTT.